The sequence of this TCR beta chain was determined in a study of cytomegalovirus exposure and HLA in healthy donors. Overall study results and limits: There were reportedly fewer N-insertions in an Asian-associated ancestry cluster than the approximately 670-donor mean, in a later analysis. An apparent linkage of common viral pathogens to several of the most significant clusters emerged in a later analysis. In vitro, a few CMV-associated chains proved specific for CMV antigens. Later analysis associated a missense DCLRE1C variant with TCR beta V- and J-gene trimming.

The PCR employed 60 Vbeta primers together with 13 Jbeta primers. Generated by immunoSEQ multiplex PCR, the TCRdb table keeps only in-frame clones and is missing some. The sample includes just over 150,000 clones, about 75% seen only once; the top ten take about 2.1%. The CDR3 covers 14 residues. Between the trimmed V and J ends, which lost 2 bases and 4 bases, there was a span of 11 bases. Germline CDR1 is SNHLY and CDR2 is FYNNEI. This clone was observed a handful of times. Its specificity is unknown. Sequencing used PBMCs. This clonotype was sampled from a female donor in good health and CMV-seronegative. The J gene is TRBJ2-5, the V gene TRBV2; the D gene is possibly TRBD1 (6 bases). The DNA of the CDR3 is TGTGCCAGCAGTGAACAGGGGTCGGGAGAGACCCAGTACTTC. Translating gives CASSEQGSGETQYF.